These 3 T cell receptor beta chains were all obtained from the same sample, sequenced in a study of glioma-infiltrating T cells after dendritic cell vaccination. Profiled with immunoSEQ multiplex PCR; TCRdb holds only in-frame clones, not every one. This sample has about 92,000 clones, with about nine tenths found just once. The specimen was blood, collected before dendritic cell vaccination. These receptors were taken from a human donor with glioblastoma.

The V and J genes are TRBV6-4 and TRBJ2-1; tentative D call: TRBD2 (5 bases). Germline CDR1 MRHNA, CDR2 SNTAGT. The ends were cut back, 6 bases at V and 6 bases at J, with 15 bases in the middle. The CDR3 loop spans 14 amino acids. Written as DNA, the CDR3 is TGTGCCAGCAGGAGGGATAGTGCCGGCAATGAGCAGTTCTTC. The encoded protein is CASRRDSAGNEQFF.

The V and J genes are TRBV28 and TRBJ2-2, with 10 bases identical to TRBD1. Trimming took 7 bases from V and 5 from J; bases not matched to a gene: 7. The CDR3 has 15 amino acids. Germline V lookup: CDR1 MDHEN, CDR2 SYDVKM. CDR3 loop: CASTLDRGRTGELFF. The CDR3 DNA sequence: TGTGCCAGCACATTAGACAGGGGGCGAACCGGGGAGCTGTTTTTT.

V usage is TRBV6-1 and J usage is TRBJ1-1, with D hard to call. Trimming stripped 0 bases from V and 3 bases from J, with 8 bases between. Germline V gene data show CDR1 as MNHNS and CDR2 as SASEGT. This CDR3 is built from 14 residues. As DNA, the CDR3 is TGTGCCAGCAGTGAAGCGCAGAGGGACACTGAAGCTTTCTTT. It translates to CASSEAQRDTEAFF.